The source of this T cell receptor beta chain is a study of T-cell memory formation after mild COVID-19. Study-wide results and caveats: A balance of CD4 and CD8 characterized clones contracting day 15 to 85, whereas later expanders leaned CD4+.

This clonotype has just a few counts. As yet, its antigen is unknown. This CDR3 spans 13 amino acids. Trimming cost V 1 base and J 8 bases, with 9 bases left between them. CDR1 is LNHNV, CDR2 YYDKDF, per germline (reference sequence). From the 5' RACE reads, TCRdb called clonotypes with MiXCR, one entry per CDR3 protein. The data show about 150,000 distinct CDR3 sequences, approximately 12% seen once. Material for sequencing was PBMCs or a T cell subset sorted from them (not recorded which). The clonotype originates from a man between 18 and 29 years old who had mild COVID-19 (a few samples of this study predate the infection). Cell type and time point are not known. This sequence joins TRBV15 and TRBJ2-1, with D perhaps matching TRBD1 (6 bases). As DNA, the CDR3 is TGTGCCACCAGCAGAGTACAGGGAGATGAGCAGTTCTTC. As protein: CATSRVQGDEQFF.